Below, 29 T cell receptor beta chains from the same sample are listed, as sequenced in a study of cytomegalovirus exposure and HLA in healthy donors. This PCR relied on a set of 60 Vbeta primers and 13 Jbeta primers. Sequencing used immunoSEQ multiplex PCR; TCRdb keeps in-frame clones, though not all of them. The table shows roughly 190,000 clones, with approximately 82% occurring only once. Input material: PBMCs. These TCRs come from a woman aged 18-30 years in good health and CMV-seronegative.

The chain combines TRBV5-1 with TRBJ2-5; TRBD2 matches 8 bases. The last part of the DNA fits TRBJ2-7 better; the J call may be wrong. CDR1 is SGHRS and CDR2 is YFSETQ in the germline V gene. The CDR3 has 15 residues. This CDR3 is CASSRLARPSYEQYF. The DNA for the CDR3 is TGCGCCAGCAGCCGACTAGCGCGGCCTTCCTACGAGCAGTACTTC.

The chain employs TRBV20-1 and TRBJ1-1; D may be TRBD1 (6 bases). Germline-derived CDR1 and CDR2 are DFQATT and SNEGSKA (reference sequence). Between the trimmed V and J ends, which lost 6 bases and 4 bases, there was a span of 9 bases. This CDR3 region has 11 residues. CDR3 nucleotide sequence: TGCAGTGCCCCAGGGGTCACTGAAGCTTTCTTT. Its translation is CSAPGVTEAFF.

The chain joins TRBV9 to TRBJ1-6; D ambiguous. The CDR3 runs to 14 residues. V lost 5 bases and J lost 5, with 11 bases in between. Germline assignment: CDR1 SGDLS and CDR2 YYNGEE. The CDR3: CASRTRGDNSPLHF. Written as DNA, the CDR3 is TGTGCCAGCAGAACTCGGGGAGATAATTCACCCCTCCACTTT.

CDR3 region: CASSLGQDNYGYTF. The CDR3 DNA reads TGTGCCAGCAGCTTAGGACAAGATAACTATGGCTACACCTTC. The V gene is TRBV11-2, the J gene TRBJ1-2, with D uncertain. The CDR3 has 14 amino acids. Germline assignment: CDR1 SGHAT and CDR2 FQNNGV. V was shortened by 1 base and J by 1 base, with 7 bases between the two germline ends.

The chain carries TRBV11-2 and TRBJ2-7; 10 positions match TRBD1. Trimming cost V 1 base and J 2 bases; bases outside gene matches: 2. The CDR3 runs to 15 residues. Germline values: CDR1 SGHAT, CDR2 FQNNGV. CDR3: CASSLGGTGAYEQYV. The CDR3 coding sequence is TGTGCCAGCAGCTTAGGGGGGACAGGGGCCTACGAGCAGTACGTC.

The chain recombines TRBV28 with TRBJ2-3, with TRBD2 matching over 13 bases. From germline, CDR1 is MDHEN and CDR2 SYDVKM. The CDR3 length is 14 residues. Unmatched junction bases numbered 4, after V lost 5 bases and J lost 8 bases. The CDR3 sequence: CASSRTSGRTTQYF. The DNA of the CDR3 is TGTGCCAGCAGTCGGACTAGCGGGAGAACTACGCAGTATTTT.

This clone was picked up one time. The V gene is TRBV25-1, the J gene TRBJ2-1, with D tentatively TRBD2 (6 bases). V lost 3 bases to trimming and J lost 0 bases, with 15 bases between them. Germline values: CDR1 MGHDK, CDR2 SYGVNS. This CDR3 is 17 amino acids long. The CDR3 nucleotides read TGTGCCAGCAGTGACCCCGGGGGTCCGAGCTCCTACAATGAGCAGTTCTTC. It codes for CASSDPGGPSSYNEQFF. The full variable domain, its missing parts supplied by reference TRBV25-1 and TRBJ2-1, is EADIYQTPRYLVIGTGKKITLECSQTMGHDKMYWYQQDPGMELHLIHYSYGVNSTEKGDLSSESTVSRIRTEHFPLTLESARPSHTSQYLCASSDPGGPSSYNEQFFGPGTRLTVL.

The chain uses TRBV11-3 and TRBJ1-2; 9 bases map to TRBD1. The CDR3 loop spans 14 amino acids. V dropped 5 bases and J dropped 6; count of bases not matched to a gene: 7. The germline CDR1 and CDR2 sequences are SGHNT and YENEEA. The CDR3 region is CASSDRDRADGYTF. Written as DNA, the CDR3 is TGTGCCAGCAGCGACCGGGACAGGGCGGATGGCTACACCTTC. The variable domain in full, completed from reference TRBV11-3 and TRBJ1-2, reads EAGVVQSPRYKIIEKKQPVAFWCNPISGHNTLYWYLQNLGQGPELLIRYENEEAVDDSQLPKDRFSAERLKGVDSTLKIQPAELGDSAVYLCASSDRDRADGYTFGSGTRLTVV.

This clone has more than one count but fewer than ten. This chain uses TRBV25-1 with TRBJ1-1; a weak D match, TRBD1 (5 bases). Germline CDR1 MGHDK, CDR2 SYGVNS. V was trimmed by 3 bases and J by 4 bases, leaving 9 bases between them. The CDR3 sequence is 13 residues long. The CDR3 DNA follows: TGTGCCAGCAGTGAGGGGAGGGGCACTGAAGCTTTCTTT. It specifies CASSEGRGTEAFF.

CDR3 DNA sequence: TGTGCCAGCAGTTACGGGGGGAACAATCAGCCCCAGCATTTT. Amino acid sequence: CASSYGGNNQPQHF. The gene calls are TRBV6-5 and TRBJ1-5, with a possible D match to TRBD1 (5 bases). The germline V gene has CDR1 MNHEY and CDR2 SVGAGI. The CDR3 spans 14 residues. Deletions cut 2 bases from V and 3 bases from J, with 8 bases between.

J is TRBJ2-5 and V is TRBV7-8, with a weak D call TRBD1 (6 bases). Germline V gene data show CDR1 as SGHVS and CDR2 as FQNEAQ. The CDR3 spans 16 residues. V lost 8 bases to trimming and J lost 1 base, with 20 bases between them. CDR3 in amino acids: CASFLGGRGFQETQYF. CDR3 DNA: TGTGCCAGCTTTCTAGGGGGTAGGGGGTTCCAAGAGACCCAGTACTTC. The variable domain in full, completed from reference TRBV7-8 and TRBJ2-5, reads GAGVSQSPRYKVAKRGQDVALRCDPISGHVSLFWYQQALGQGPEFLTYFQNEAQLDKSGLPSDRFFAERPEGSVSTLKIQRTQQEDSAVYLCASFLGGRGFQETQYFGPGTRLLVL.

V usage is TRBV6-5 and J usage is TRBJ1-3, with TRBD1 matching over 10 bases. In germline, CDR1 is MNHEY, CDR2 SVGAGI. J lost 2 bases, V lost 2 bases, and 3 bases had no gene match. The CDR3 spans 16 residues. The CDR3 here is CASSYGTGVAGNTIYF. In nucleotides, the CDR3 is TGTGCCAGCAGTTACGGGACAGGGGTCGCTGGAAACACCATATATTTT.

The gene calls are TRBV7-9 and TRBJ2-3; 12 bases line up with TRBD2. Germline trimming cut 4 bases from V and 4 bases from J; bases unmatched to any gene: 6. The CDR3 sequence is 16 residues long. Germline V gene lookup returns CDR1 SEHNR and CDR2 FQNEAQ (reference sequence). The CDR3 DNA sequence: TGTGCCAGCAGCTCCCTAGCGGGAGGGCCCGCAGATACGCAGTATTTT. Translating it yields CASSSLAGGPADTQYF.

The chain is built from TRBV9 and TRBJ2-1, with 9 bases aligning to TRBD1. V lost 3 bases to trimming and J lost 1 base; unmatched junction nucleotides: 2. Germline lookup yields CDR1 SGDLS and CDR2 YYNGEE. The length of the CDR3 is 15 residues. The DNA of the CDR3 is TGTGCCAGCAGCGAACAGGGGGCTTCCTACAATGAGCAGTTCTTC. Translating gives CASSEQGASYNEQFF.

V is TRBV7-9 and J is TRBJ2-5; TRBD2 matches at 7 bases. The CDR3 has 14 amino acids. Germline V lookup: CDR1 SEHNR, CDR2 FQNEAQ (reference sequence). Germline trimming cut 6 bases from V and 4 bases from J; bases unmatched to any gene: 8. In DNA, the CDR3 is TGTGCCAGCAGTTATTTAGGCGGGGGAGAGACCCAGTACTTC. Protein sequence: CASSYLGGGETQYF.

The table lists this clone with a count of one. This chain uses TRBV7-2 with TRBJ1-2; 7 bases map to TRBD1. Germline assignment: CDR1 SGHTA and CDR2 FQGNSA. The CDR3 contains 14 residues. Trimming took 5 bases from V and 0 from J; bases not matched to a gene: 3. CDR3: CASSRDSPNYGYTF. In DNA form, the CDR3 reads TGTGCCAGCAGCCGGGACAGCCCTAACTATGGCTACACCTTC. The variable domain in full, with the rest retrieved from reference TRBV7-2 and TRBJ1-2, is GAGVSQSPSNKVTEKGKDVELRCDPISGHTALYWYRQSLGQGLEFLIYFQGNSAPDKSGLPSDRFSAERTGGSVSTLTIQRTQQEDSAVYLCASSRDSPNYGYTFGSGTRLTVV.

A few counts support this clone. J is TRBJ1-5 and V is TRBV5-1; tentative D call: TRBD1 (5 bases). The CDR3 totals 16 residues. Trimming pared 3 bases from V and 2 bases from J, leaving 15 bases between. The V gene's germline CDR1 is SGHRS and CDR2 YFSETQ. The CDR3, as DNA: TGCGCCAGCAGCTCCTGGGGGGTCCAGCGCAATCAGCCCCAGCATTTT. Its translation is CASSSWGVQRNQPQHF.

The V and J genes are TRBV11-2 and TRBJ1-1, with D unclear. Trimming cost V 3 bases and J 0 bases, with 5 bases left between them. Germline CDR1 SGHAT, CDR2 FQNNGV. The CDR3 contains 13 residues. The CDR3 DNA sequence: TGTGCCAGCAGCTTTTCAATGAACACTGAAGCTTTCTTT. It codes for CASSFSMNTEAFF. The full variable domain, completed using reference TRBV11-2 and TRBJ1-1, is EAGVAQSPRYKIIEKRQSVAFWCNPISGHATLYWYQQILGQGPKLLIQFQNNGVVDDSQLPKDRFSAERLKGVDSTLKIQPAKLEDSAVYLCASSFSMNTEAFFGQGTRLTVV.

The V and J genes are TRBV11-2 and TRBJ2-2; 7 bases fit TRBD2. CDR3 length: 18 residues. CDR1 is SGHAT and CDR2 is FQNNGV in the germline V gene. V gave up 5 bases and J gave up 4 bases; unmatched junction bases: 16. The CDR3 here is CASSPHYGAGVGTGELFF. CDR3 bases: TGTGCCAGCAGCCCCCACTATGGTGCGGGAGTGGGCACCGGGGAGCTGTTTTTT.

The rearrangement joins TRBV4-2 to TRBJ2-3; D is undetermined. This CDR3 is 15 amino acids long. CDR1 LGHNA and CDR2 YNFKEQ come from the germline V gene. Trimming removed 4 bases at V and 2 bases at J, with 13 bases between. CDR3 nucleotide sequence: TGTGCCAGCAGCCCCACCCCTAGTACCACAGATACGCAGTATTTT. This gives the protein CASSPTPSTTDTQYF.

Worth noting for this clone: An end of the junction differs from the germline gene, which may be a read error. The chain links TRBV7-9 to TRBJ2-3, with unresolved D. The CDR3 totals 14 residues. The germline CDR1 and CDR2 sequences are SEHNR and FQNEAQ (reference sequence). Here the CDR3 reads CSSSLETSTDTQYF. The CDR3 coding sequence is TGTTCCAGCAGCCTAGAGACTAGCACAGATACGCAGTATTTT.

The chain uses TRBV4-2 and TRBJ2-5; D is perhaps TRBD2 (5 bases). CDR3 length: 21 amino acids. Trimming removed 4 bases at V and 6 bases at J, with 36 bases between. Germline assignment: CDR1 LGHNA and CDR2 YNFKEQ. The CDR3 nucleotides are TGTGCCAGCAGCCGTGGGAGCTTGCCAGGAAGGGCAGCGGACCCCCCGAAGACCCAGTACTTC. It yields the protein CASSRGSLPGRAADPPKTQYF.

V is TRBV7-8 and J is TRBJ1-1; D perhaps matches TRBD1 (6 bases). With 4 bases removed from V and 1 base from J, the gap between germline ends came to 10 bases. The germline gives CDR1 SGHVS, CDR2 FQNEAQ. This CDR3 has 14 amino acids. The CDR3 protein is CASSYWGQNTEAFF. CDR3 nucleotides: TGTGCCAGCAGCTACTGGGGGCAGAACACTGAAGCTTTCTTT.

The rearrangement links TRBV30 to TRBJ2-1; 11 bases align to TRBD2. The CDR3 sequence is 16 residues long. Losses at the gene ends were 5 bases for V and 4 bases for J; bases not matched to a gene: 10. Germline CDR1 is GTSNPN and CDR2 is SVGIG (reference sequence). This chain's CDR3 is CAWRIPGLAEYNEQFF. DNA for the CDR3: TGTGCCTGGCGGATACCGGGACTAGCGGAATACAATGAGCAGTTCTTC.

The chain combines TRBV7-2 with TRBJ2-7, with D tentatively TRBD1 (6 bases). The V gene lost 5 bases and the J gene lost 3 bases, with 14 bases spanning the gap. Germline V CDR1 and CDR2: SGHTA, FQGNSA. This CDR3 has 14 residues. CDR3 region: CASSPSTGIYEQYF. In DNA, the CDR3 is TGTGCCAGCAGCCCAAGCACAGGGATCTACGAGCAGTACTTC. Complete variable domain (other parts from reference TRBV7-2 and TRBJ2-7): GAGVSQSPSNKVTEKGKDVELRCDPISGHTALYWYRQSLGQGLEFLIYFQGNSAPDKSGLPSDRFSAERTGGSVSTLTIQRTQQEDSAVYLCASSPSTGIYEQYFGPGTRLTVT.

V gene TRBV18 combines with J gene TRBJ2-1, with a tentative D call TRBD2 (5 bases). The CDR3 consists of 15 residues. CDR1 and CDR2 (germline): KGHSH, LQKENI. Trimming cost V 6 bases and J 7 bases, with 19 bases left between them. CDR3 bases: TGTGCCAGCTCCCATGAACTTGAGACTATGAATGAGCAGTTCTTC. Translated, it gives CASSHELETMNEQFF.

This clone showed up just once. This chain links TRBV5-6 with TRBJ2-7; no clear D gene. The CDR3 consists of 12 residues. Deletions cut 2 bases from V and 1 base from J, with 4 bases between. The germline CDR1 and CDR2 sequences are SGHDT and YYEEEE. The CDR3 coding sequence is TGTGCCAGCAGCTTCGGGTCCTACGAGCAGTACTTC. This encodes CASSFGSYEQYF.

The chain has TRBV28 and TRBJ1-4; D gene uncertain. The CDR3 has 16 residues. Trimming shortened V by 3 bases and J by 8 bases, and 19 bases separated the two germline ends. The germline gives CDR1 MDHEN, CDR2 SYDVKM. CDR3 nucleotide sequence: TGTGCCAGCAGTTTGGCGGGGATCCCTTATGGCGAAAAACTGTTTTTT. Translated: CASSLAGIPYGEKLFF.

The genes are TRBV6-5 and TRBJ1-2; possibly TRBD1 for D (5 bases). Germline V gene data show CDR1 as MNHEY and CDR2 as SVGAGI. The CDR3 extends over 15 amino acids. V dropped 4 bases and J dropped 2 bases, with 14 bases sitting between them. The CDR3 DNA is TGTGCCAGCAGTTTCCTCGACAGAAACAACTATGGCTACACCTTC. It translates to CASSFLDRNNYGYTF.